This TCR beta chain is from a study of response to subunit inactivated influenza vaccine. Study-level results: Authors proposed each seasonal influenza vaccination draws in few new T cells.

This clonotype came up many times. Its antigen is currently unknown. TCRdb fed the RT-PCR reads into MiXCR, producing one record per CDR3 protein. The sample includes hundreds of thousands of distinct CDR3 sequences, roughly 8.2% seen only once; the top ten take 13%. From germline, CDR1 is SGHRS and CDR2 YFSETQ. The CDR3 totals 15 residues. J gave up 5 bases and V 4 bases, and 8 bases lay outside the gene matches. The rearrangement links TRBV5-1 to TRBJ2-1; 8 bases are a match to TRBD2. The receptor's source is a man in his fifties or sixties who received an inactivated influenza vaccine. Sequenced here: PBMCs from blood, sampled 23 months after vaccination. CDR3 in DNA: TGCGCCAGCAGCCCAAGCGGGGGTGCTCACAATGAGCAGTTCTTC. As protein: CASSPSGGAHNEQFF.